The 11 T cell receptor beta chains below come from one sample, sequenced in a study of T cell changes during pregnancy in multiple sclerosis. Clones were sequenced by immunoSEQ multiplex PCR, and TCRdb holds only the in-frame ones, with some missing. The sample shows tens of thousands of clones, over 80% of them seen only once. Here the sequenced sample was CD4+ T cells from peripheral blood mononuclear cells, taken in the third trimester of pregnancy. The receptors shown here come from a female donor with multiple sclerosis, enrolled in a pregnancy study.

The V call is TRBV10-2, the J call TRBJ2-7, with TRBD2 matching 12 bases. The CDR3 length is 16 residues. Germline values: CDR1 WSHSY, CDR2 SAAADI. V gave up 5 bases and J gave up 7 bases; unmatched junction bases: 12. The CDR3 loop reads CASSPQTSGSLREQYF. The CDR3 DNA reads as TGCGCCAGCAGTCCACAGACTAGCGGGAGTCTAAGAGAGCAGTACTTC.

This chain connects TRBV4-2 to TRBJ2-1; 16 bases agree with TRBD2. CDR1 and CDR2 (germline): LGHNA, YNFKEQ. J lost 1 base, V lost 4 bases, and 4 bases had no gene match. CDR3 size: 18 residues. The CDR3 loop is CASSLGTSGRASYNEQFF. The CDR3, as DNA: TGTGCCAGCAGCCTCGGGACTAGCGGGAGGGCATCCTACAATGAGCAGTTCTTC.

This chain links TRBV15 with TRBJ2-5; D perhaps matches TRBD2 (5 bases). V was cut by 0 bases and J by 2 bases, with 13 bases left in between. The CDR3 is 16 amino acids. Germline-derived CDR1 and CDR2 are LNHNV and YYDKDF (reference sequence). The CDR3, as DNA: TGTGCCACCAGCAGAGACAAGTTGGGAGAACAAGAGACCCAGTACTTC. As protein: CATSRDKLGEQETQYF.

The chain combines TRBV28 with TRBJ2-5; 8 nucleotides agree with TRBD1. The trim removed 6 bases at V and 5 bases at J, leaving 11 bases unmatched. Germline values: CDR1 MDHEN, CDR2 SYDVKM. This CDR3 contains 15 residues. The chain's CDR3 is CASSLGRGRRETQYF. The CDR3 DNA follows: TGTGCCAGCAGCCTTGGCAGGGGGCGTAGGGAGACCCAGTACTTC.

This chain joins TRBV6-1 and TRBJ2-3; D remains ambiguous. The CDR3 sequence is 15 residues long. Germline V gene data show CDR1 as MNHNS and CDR2 as SASEGT. Trimming removed 4 bases at V and 2 bases at J, with 13 bases between. CDR3 in amino acids: CASSASAHPTDTQYF. In DNA, the CDR3 is TGTGCCAGCAGTGCCTCCGCGCACCCCACAGATACGCAGTATTTT.

This chain connects TRBV5-1 to TRBJ1-1; TRBD1 agrees at 9 bases. The CDR3 is made up of 17 amino acids. J was trimmed by 1 base and V by 0 bases; bases with no gene match: 7. Per germline, CDR1 SGHRS and CDR2 YFSETQ. For the CDR3, the DNA is TGCGCCAGCAGCTTGGCGGTCCGGGACAGGGAGAACACTGAAGCTTTCTTT. It codes for CASSLAVRDRENTEAFF.

In regard to this clone: Other DNA sequences of this sample code for an identical CDR3. The rearrangement links TRBV28 to TRBJ2-3; maybe TRBD1 (5 bases). CDR3 size: 14 residues. Germline V gene lookup returns CDR1 MDHEN and CDR2 SYDVKM. V was cut by 2 bases and J by 6 bases, with 12 bases left in between. CDR3 region: CASSLGGRGDTQYF. The CDR3 DNA is TGTGCCAGCAGTTTAGGCGGTAGGGGTGATACGCAGTATTTT. Supplemented by reference TRBV28 and TRBJ2-3, the full variable domain reads DVKVTQSSRYLVKRTGEKVFLECVQDMDHENMFWYRQDPGLGLRLIYFSYDVKMKEKGDIPEGYSVSREKKERFSLILESASTNQTSMYLCASSLGGRGDTQYFGPGTRLTVL.

J is TRBJ2-1 and V is TRBV12-5; weak D call: TRBD2 (6 bases). CDR1 is LGHNT and CDR2 is FRNRAP in the germline V gene. The V and J ends lost 7 bases and 2 bases respectively, with 12 bases between them. CDR3 length: 14 amino acids. The CDR3 loop reads CASVPPGAYNEQFF. The CDR3 region has the DNA TGTGCTAGTGTCCCCCCGGGGGCCTACAATGAGCAGTTCTTC.

V usage is TRBV6-1 and J usage is TRBJ2-2; D ambiguous. This CDR3 has 13 amino acids. Trimming removed 11 bases from V and 1 base from J, with 11 bases in between. Germline CDR1 is MNHNS and CDR2 is SASEGT. DNA for the CDR3: TGTGCCGTCAGGCCGGTGAACACCGGGGAGCTGTTTTTT. It yields the protein CAVRPVNTGELFF.

This chain links TRBV19 with TRBJ1-1, with D unclear. The CDR3 is 13 amino acids. In germline, CDR1 is LNHDA, CDR2 SQIVND (reference sequence). Trimming removed 6 bases from V and 0 bases from J, with 8 bases in between. CDR3 amino acids: CASSSTVNTEAFF. In nucleotides, the CDR3 is TGTGCCAGTAGCTCTACGGTGAACACTGAAGCTTTCTTT.

The chain couples TRBV7-6 to TRBJ2-7; 9 positions agree with TRBD1. This CDR3 has 15 residues. Germline V lookup: CDR1 SGHVS, CDR2 FNYEAQ. Unmatched junction bases numbered 5, after V lost 1 base and J lost 4 bases. The CDR3 DNA reads as TGTGCCAGCAGCTTAGGGGGACAGGGTATATACGAGCAGTACTTC. Its protein product is CASSLGGQGIYEQYF.